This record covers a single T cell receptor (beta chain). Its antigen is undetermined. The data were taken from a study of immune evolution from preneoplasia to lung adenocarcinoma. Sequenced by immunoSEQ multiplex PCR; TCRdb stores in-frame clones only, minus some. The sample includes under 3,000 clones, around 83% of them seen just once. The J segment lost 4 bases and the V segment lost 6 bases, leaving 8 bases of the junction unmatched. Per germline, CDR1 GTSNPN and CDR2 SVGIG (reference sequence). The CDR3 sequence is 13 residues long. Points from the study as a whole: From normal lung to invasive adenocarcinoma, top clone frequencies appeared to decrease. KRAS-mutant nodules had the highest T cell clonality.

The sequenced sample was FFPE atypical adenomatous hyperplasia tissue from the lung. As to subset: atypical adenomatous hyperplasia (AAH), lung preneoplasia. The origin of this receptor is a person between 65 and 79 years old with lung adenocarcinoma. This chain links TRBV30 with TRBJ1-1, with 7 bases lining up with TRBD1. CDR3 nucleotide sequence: TGTGCCTGTCAGACAGGGTCGGTCACTGAAGCTTTCTTT. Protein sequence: CACQTGSVTEAFF.